The 29 T cell receptor beta chains given below trace back to one sample, sequenced in a study of blood T cells in healthy people across ages. Primed by a sample-barcoded 5' primer and a J-beta primer mix, a second PCR proceeded for about 7 to 11 cycles. From the 5' RACE reads, TCRdb called clonotypes with MiXCR, one entry per CDR3 protein. The sample lists 650,000 to 800,000 distinct CDR3 sequences, over 40% occurring once. The specimen was blood. The receptors here all came from a woman of 80 years or more in good health.

This clonotype has at least ten counts. The chain employs TRBV20-1 and TRBJ2-5, with D unclear. V lost 2 bases and J lost 5, with 12 bases in between. The CDR3 runs 13 residues. Germline V gives CDR1 DFQATT, CDR2 SNEGSKA (reference sequence). CDR3 in amino acids: CSARSPLRETQYF. In nucleotides, the CDR3 is TGCAGTGCTAGATCCCCCCTAAGGGAGACCCAGTACTTC.

V gene TRBV20-1 combines with J gene TRBJ2-7; D not certain. The tail of the sequence fits TRBJ2-5 better, so the J call may be wrong. The CDR3 is 12 amino acids. Germline V CDR1 and CDR2: DFQATT, SNEGSKA (reference sequence). Here the CDR3 reads CSAWGLRETQYF. CDR3 nucleotide sequence: TGCAGTGCCTGGGGTCTCCGGGAGACCCAGTACTTC.

The chain has TRBV12-3 or TRBV12-4 and TRBJ2-3; D gene unclear. The CDR3 runs 16 residues. V lost 3 bases and J 4 bases, leaving 17 bases between the germline ends. Here the CDR3 reads CASSFWSRGNADTQYF. The DNA of the CDR3 is TGTGCCAGCAGTTTCTGGTCTAGAGGCAACGCAGATACGCAGTATTTT.

This chain joins TRBV11-2 and TRBJ2-3; TRBD2 is a possible D gene (6 bases). Germline V gene lookup returns CDR1 SGHAT and CDR2 FQNNGV. This CDR3 region has 15 residues. The V end lost 1 base, the J end lost 6 bases, and 14 bases lay between the germline ends. CDR3 nucleotides: TGTGCCAGCAGCTTAGTAATCGGGAGTGGGGATACGCAGTATTTT. It yields the protein CASSLVIGSGDTQYF.

This clonotype was counted between two and nine times. V gene TRBV5-1 combines with J gene TRBJ2-1; unclear D gene. The end of the DNA is better explained by TRBJ2-7, so the J call may be wrong. Per germline, CDR1 SGHRS and CDR2 YFSETQ. The CDR3 runs to 13 residues. CDR3 nucleotide sequence: TGCGCCAGCAGCTTTCGGCCTACCAATGAGCAGTACTTC. Its translation: CASSFRPTNEQYF.

This chain links TRBV30 with TRBJ1-6; TRBD1 matches at 8 bases. CDR1 and CDR2 (germline): GTSNPN, SVGIG (reference sequence). V shed 1 base, J shed 4 bases, and the junction held 3 bases outside the gene matches. The CDR3 length is 15 residues. The CDR3 spells CAWSAGTGYNSPLHF. In DNA, the CDR3 is TGTGCCTGGAGTGCGGGGACAGGATATAATTCACCCCTCCACTTT.

This clonotype was detected many times. The J gene is TRBJ2-3, the V gene TRBV10-3; TRBD1 matches 9 bases. This CDR3 spans 18 amino acids. J gave up 4 bases and V 6 bases, and 17 bases lay outside the gene matches. Germline CDR1 ENHRY, CDR2 SYGVKD. CDR3 bases: TGTGCCATCAGCGACCCTACTCCCGACAGGGGGAATGCAGATACGCAGTATTTT. Its translation is CAISDPTPDRGNADTQYF.

This clonotype was recorded a few times. This chain joins TRBV20-1 and TRBJ1-2, with TRBD1 matching 10 bases. The CDR3 sequence is 14 residues long. V was pared by 5 bases and J by 4 bases, with 7 bases of the junction left unmatched. Germline V CDR1 and CDR2: DFQATT, SNEGSKA (reference sequence). The CDR3 nucleotides read TGCAGTGCTTCACCGGGACAGGGGTCCTATGGCTACACCTTC. Translated: CSASPGQGSYGYTF.

This clonotype has just a few counts. This rearrangement joins TRBV29-1 to TRBJ1-4; D gene uncertain. The CDR3 runs 12 residues. The V gene lost 4 bases and the J gene lost 6 bases, with 9 bases spanning the gap. CDR1 is SQVTM, CDR2 ANQGSEA, per germline. The CDR3 region is CSVVGGDEKLFF. The CDR3 DNA reads TGCAGCGTTGTGGGCGGGGATGAAAAACTGTTTTTT.

The V gene is TRBV7-9, the J gene TRBJ1-1; 9 bases map to TRBD1. V lost 5 bases and J lost 6; bases outside the gene matches: 7. Germline lookup yields CDR1 SEHNR and CDR2 FQNEAQ (reference sequence). The CDR3 totals 14 residues. Here the CDR3 DNA reads TGTGCCAGCAGCACACGGGGACAGGGAGCTGAAGCTTTCTTT. It codes for CASSTRGQGAEAFF.

The table lists this clonotype with a few counts. The V call is TRBV6-6, the J call TRBJ2-1; TRBD2 matches at 10 bases. Matching the DNA end better, TRBJ2-7 makes the J call doubtful. CDR1 is MNHNY, CDR2 SVGAGI, per germline (reference sequence). CDR3 length equals 15 residues. Written as DNA, the CDR3 is TGTGCCAGCAGACAGGGACTAGCGCTGTACAATGAGCAGTACTTC. It specifies CASRQGLALYNEQYF.

This chain links TRBV4-3 with TRBJ2-7, with D unresolved. The closer fit of TRBJ2-5 to the DNA end suggests the J call may be wrong. The CDR3 sequence is 13 residues long. The germline CDR1 and CDR2 sequences are LGHNA and YSLEER. The CDR3 protein is CASSQDMAETQYF. The CDR3 DNA reads TGCGCCAGCAGCCAAGATATGGCGGAGACCCAGTACTTC.

Of note for this clonotype: A much larger clone differs by one base, so this may be a read error. The gene calls are TRBV28 and TRBJ2-4; 11 nucleotides line up with TRBD1. CDR3 length equals 14 residues. Germline V CDR1 and CDR2: MDHEN, SYDVKM. The V and J ends lost 10 bases and 8 bases, in that order; junction bases with no gene match: 10. The CDR3, as DNA: TGTGCCAACACTTCAGCGGGACAGGGGGACATTCAGTACTTC. Translating gives CANTSAGQGDIQYF.

As regards this clonotype: The junction does not match germline at one end; this may be a read error. The chain carries TRBV27 and TRBJ1-3, with unresolved D. Germline loops: CDR1 MNHEY, CDR2 SMNVEV (reference sequence). This CDR3 spans 16 amino acids. CDR3 sequence (DNA): TGTGCCAGCAGTTTGGGGAGCCCGGGCTCTGTAAACACCATATATTTT. It translates to CASSLGSPGSVNTIYF.

The chain combines TRBV6-5 with TRBJ2-7; 10 bases fit TRBD1. CDR1 and CDR2 (germline): MNHEY, SVGAGI. The CDR3 contains 16 residues. The junction had 10 bases not matched to a gene; V was cut back by 6 bases and J by 2 bases. The CDR3 loop reads CASSPSTGGITYEQYF. The CDR3 DNA follows: TGTGCCAGCAGCCCATCGACAGGGGGCATCACCTACGAGCAGTACTTC.

This clonotype was detected only once. This sequence joins TRBV10-3 and TRBJ2-3; D remains ambiguous. The V and J ends lost 1 base and 2 bases respectively, with 7 bases between them. This CDR3 spans 14 amino acids. Germline assignment: CDR1 ENHRY and CDR2 SYGVKD. The CDR3 DNA follows: TGTGCCATCAGTGAGTTCCCGGACACAGATACGCAGTATTTT. Translation gives CAISEFPDTDTQYF.

The V and J genes are TRBV5-6 and TRBJ2-3, with D unresolved. This CDR3 region has 12 residues. CDR1 SGHDT and CDR2 YYEEEE come from the germline V gene. V dropped 4 bases and J dropped 5 bases, with 8 bases sitting between them. CDR3 sequence reads: CASSPLKDTQYF. CDR3 sequence (DNA): TGTGCCAGCAGCCCCCTCAAAGATACGCAGTATTTT.

The CDR3 nucleotides read TGTGCCAGCAGCGGGGACTTCTCCTACGAGCAGTACTTC. It encodes CASSGDFSYEQYF. This chain connects TRBV7-9 to TRBJ2-7, with D perhaps TRBD2 (6 bases). V lost 5 bases to trimming and J lost 0 bases, with 8 bases between them. This CDR3 has 13 residues. CDR1 and CDR2 from the germline V gene are SEHNR and FQNEAQ (reference sequence).

This clonotype was observed many times. The genes are TRBV7-9 and TRBJ2-1; TRBD2 might be the D (5 bases). Germline CDR1 and CDR2: SEHNR and FQNEAQ (reference sequence). V lost 5 bases and J lost 7, with 12 bases in between. CDR3 size: 13 residues. CDR3 DNA: TGTGCCAGCAGCACGTCTAGCAAAAATGAGCAGTTCTTC. It specifies CASSTSSKNEQFF. Full variable domain (missing parts from reference TRBV7-9 and TRBJ2-1): DTGVSQNPRHKITKRGQNVTFRCDPISEHNRLYWYRQTLGQGPEFLTYFQNEAQLEKSRLLSDRFSAERPKGSFSTLEIQRTEQGDSAMYLCASSTSSKNEQFFGPGTRLTVL.

This sequence joins TRBV6-5 and TRBJ2-1; D is possibly TRBD1 or TRBD2 (5 bases each). CDR1 MNHEY and CDR2 SVGAGI come from the germline V gene. This CDR3 is 13 amino acids long. V lost 5 bases and J 10 bases, leaving 15 bases between the germline ends. CDR3 DNA sequence: TGTGCCAGCAGTGACGGGACCTTGGGGGAGCAGTTCTTC. Translating it yields CASSDGTLGEQFF.

This chain connects TRBV13 to TRBJ2-7; 9 nucleotides agree with TRBD2. V lost 7 bases, J lost 0 bases, and 13 bases stayed unmatched. This CDR3 has 17 amino acids. Germline-derived CDR1 and CDR2 are PRHDT and FYEKMQ (reference sequence). CDR3: CASMITAGGLSSYEQYF. The CDR3 region has the DNA TGTGCCAGCATGATAACAGCGGGGGGTCTAAGCTCCTACGAGCAGTACTTC.

Turning to this clonotype: Given a much more abundant clone one base away, this may be a read error. The chain is built from TRBV28 and TRBJ2-5, with 9 bases lining up with TRBD1. The V and J ends lost 6 bases and 7 bases, in that order; junction bases with no gene match: 6. Germline V gene sequence: CDR1 MDHEN, CDR2 SYDVKM. CDR3 size: 13 residues. CDR3 in DNA: TGTGCCAGCAGGGACAGGGGAATGAGGACCCAGTACTTC. This translates into CASRDRGMRTQYF.

A note on this clonotype: A much larger clone differs by one base, so this may be a read error. This rearrangement joins TRBV28 to TRBJ1-2; tentatively, D is TRBD1 (6 bases). Germline V gene lookup returns CDR1 MDHEN and CDR2 SYDVKM. V lost 6 bases and J lost 4, with 15 bases in between. CDR3 size: 14 residues. This chain's CDR3 is CASRSGGTVYGYTF. The CDR3 region has the DNA TGTGCCAGCAGGTCGGGGGGCACCGTCTATGGCTACACCTTC.

On this clonotype itself: A clone one base away is much larger, so this may be a read error. The rearrangement links TRBV6-6 to TRBJ1-5, with a weak D call TRBD1 (5 bases). CDR1 MNHNY and CDR2 SVGAGI come from the germline V gene (reference sequence). The CDR3 covers 17 residues. The CDR3 here is CAGSSWQGERSNQPQHF. As DNA, the CDR3 is TGTGCCGGCAGTTCCTGGCAGGGAGAAAGGAGCAATCAGCCCCAGCATTTT.

This clonotype was counted ten times or more. The rearrangement joins TRBV25-1 to TRBJ2-1, with TRBD2 identical over 9 bases. Germline loops: CDR1 MGHDK, CDR2 SYGVNS. V lost 6 bases to trimming and J lost 7 bases; unmatched junction nucleotides: 10. The CDR3 loop spans 15 amino acids. The CDR3 sequence: CASSRGSGRMNEQFF. In DNA form, the CDR3 reads TGTGCCAGCAGCCGGGGTAGCGGGAGAATGAATGAGCAGTTCTTC.

This clonotype was detected many times. The V and J genes are TRBV29-1 and TRBJ2-1; tentative D call: TRBD2 (6 bases). CDR1 and CDR2 (germline): SQVTM, ANQGSEA. V was cut by 6 bases and J by 8 bases, with 17 bases left in between. The CDR3 has 13 amino acids. CDR3 in DNA: TGCAGCGTCTCCCGGGACTGGTACTATGAGCAGTTCTTC. Translated, it gives CSVSRDWYYEQFF.

J is TRBJ2-7 and V is TRBV5-1; possible D gene TRBD1, 6 bases. This CDR3 comprises 13 residues. Germline V gene data show CDR1 as SGHRS and CDR2 as YFSETQ. With 3 bases removed from V and 3 bases from J, the gap between germline ends came to 10 bases. CDR3 in amino acids: CASSWDINYEQYF. The CDR3 DNA is TGCGCCAGCAGCTGGGACATAAACTACGAGCAGTACTTC.

This clonotype has more than one count but fewer than ten. This chain uses TRBV5-1 with TRBJ2-2, with 7 nucleotides matching TRBD1. Unmatched junction bases numbered 5, after V lost 2 bases and J lost 4 bases. CDR1 and CDR2 from the germline V gene are SGHRS and YFSETQ. The CDR3 is 15 amino acids. Here the CDR3 DNA reads TGCGCCAGCAGCTTTATAACAGGGGCCACCGGGGAGCTGTTTTTT. It is translated as CASSFITGATGELFF.

This chain joins TRBV15 and TRBJ1-2; the D is unclear. CDR3 length: 14 amino acids. Germline V gene data show CDR1 as LNHNV and CDR2 as YYDKDF (reference sequence). Trimming took off 6 bases at V and 2 bases at J, with 13 bases between the two ends. The CDR3 reads CATRGGSKNYGYTF. CDR3 DNA: TGTGCCACCAGAGGAGGGTCCAAGAACTATGGCTACACCTTC.